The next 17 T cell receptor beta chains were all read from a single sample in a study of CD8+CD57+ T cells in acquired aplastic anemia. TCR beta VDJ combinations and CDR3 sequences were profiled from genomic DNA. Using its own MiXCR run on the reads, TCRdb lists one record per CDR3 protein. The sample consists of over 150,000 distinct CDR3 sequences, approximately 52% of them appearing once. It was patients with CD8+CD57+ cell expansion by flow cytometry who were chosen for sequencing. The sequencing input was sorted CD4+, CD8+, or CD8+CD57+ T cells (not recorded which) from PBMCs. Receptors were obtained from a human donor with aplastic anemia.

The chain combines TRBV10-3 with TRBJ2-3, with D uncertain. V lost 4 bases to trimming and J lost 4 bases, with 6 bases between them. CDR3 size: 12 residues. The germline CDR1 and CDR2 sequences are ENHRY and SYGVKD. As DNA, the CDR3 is TGTGCCATCAGTGCAGGTGCAGATACGCAGTATTTT. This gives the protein CAISAGADTQYF.

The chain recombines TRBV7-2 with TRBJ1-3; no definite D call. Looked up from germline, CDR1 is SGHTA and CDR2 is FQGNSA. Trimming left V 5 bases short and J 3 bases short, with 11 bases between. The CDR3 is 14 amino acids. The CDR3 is CASSPGYDGNTIYF. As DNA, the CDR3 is TGTGCCAGCAGCCCCGGCTATGATGGAAACACCATATATTTT.

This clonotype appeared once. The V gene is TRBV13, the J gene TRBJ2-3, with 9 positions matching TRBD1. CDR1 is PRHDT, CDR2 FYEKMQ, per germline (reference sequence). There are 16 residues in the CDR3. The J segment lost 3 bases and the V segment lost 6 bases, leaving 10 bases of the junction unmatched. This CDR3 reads CASSYRGRKPTDTQYF. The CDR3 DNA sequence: TGTGCCAGCAGTTACAGGGGGCGTAAACCTACAGATACGCAGTATTTT.

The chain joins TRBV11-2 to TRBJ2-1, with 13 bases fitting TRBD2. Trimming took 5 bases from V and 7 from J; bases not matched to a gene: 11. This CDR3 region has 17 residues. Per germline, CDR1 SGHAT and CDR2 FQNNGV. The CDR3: CASSPITSGGAMNEQFF. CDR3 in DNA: TGTGCCAGCAGCCCGATTACTAGCGGGGGGGCAATGAATGAGCAGTTCTTC.

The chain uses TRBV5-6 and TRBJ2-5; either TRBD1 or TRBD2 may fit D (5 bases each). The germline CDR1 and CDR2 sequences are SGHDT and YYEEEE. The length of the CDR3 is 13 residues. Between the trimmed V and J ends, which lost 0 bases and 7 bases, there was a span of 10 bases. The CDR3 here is CASSLAGTGTQYF. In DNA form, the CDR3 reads TGTGCCAGCAGCTTGGCAGGGACGGGGACCCAGTACTTC. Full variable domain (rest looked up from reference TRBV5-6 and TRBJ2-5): DAGVTQSPTHLIKTRGQQVTLRCSPKSGHDTVSWYQQALGQGPQFIFQYYEEEERQRGNFPDRFSGHQFPNYSSELNVNALLLGDSALYLCASSLAGTGTQYFGPGTRLLVL.

CDR3 sequence: CASSVQDGTPPPLHF. CDR3 bases: TGTGCCAGTAGTGTTCAGGATGGAACTCCCCCACCCCTCCACTTT. The V call is TRBV19, the J call TRBJ1-6; no clear D gene. With 5 bases removed from V and 11 bases from J, the gap between germline ends came to 19 bases. The CDR3 is 15 residues long. The V gene's germline CDR1 is LNHDA and CDR2 SQIVND (reference sequence).

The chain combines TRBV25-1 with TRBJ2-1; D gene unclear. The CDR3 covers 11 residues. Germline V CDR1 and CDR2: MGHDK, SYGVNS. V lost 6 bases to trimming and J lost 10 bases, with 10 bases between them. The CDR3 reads CASSLRREQFF. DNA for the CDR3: TGTGCCAGCAGCTTGCGGCGGGAGCAGTTCTTC.

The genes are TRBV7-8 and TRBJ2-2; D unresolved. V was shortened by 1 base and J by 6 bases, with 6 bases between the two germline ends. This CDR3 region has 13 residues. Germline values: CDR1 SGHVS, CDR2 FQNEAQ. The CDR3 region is CASSLVGAGELFF. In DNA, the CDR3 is TGTGCCAGCAGCTTAGTAGGTGCCGGGGAGCTGTTTTTT.

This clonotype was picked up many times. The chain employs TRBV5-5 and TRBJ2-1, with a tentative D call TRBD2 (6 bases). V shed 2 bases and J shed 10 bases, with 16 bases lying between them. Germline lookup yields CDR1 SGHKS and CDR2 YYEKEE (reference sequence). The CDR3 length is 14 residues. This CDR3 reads CASSFLGGGSEQFF. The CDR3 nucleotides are TGTGCCAGCAGCTTCCTCGGGGGTGGGAGCGAGCAGTTCTTC.

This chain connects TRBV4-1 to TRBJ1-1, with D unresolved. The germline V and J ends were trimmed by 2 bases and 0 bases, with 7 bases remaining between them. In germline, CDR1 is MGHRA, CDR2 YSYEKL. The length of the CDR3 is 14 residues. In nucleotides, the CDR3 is TGCGCCAGCAGCCAACCAATCATGAACACTGAAGCTTTCTTT. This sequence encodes CASSQPIMNTEAFF.

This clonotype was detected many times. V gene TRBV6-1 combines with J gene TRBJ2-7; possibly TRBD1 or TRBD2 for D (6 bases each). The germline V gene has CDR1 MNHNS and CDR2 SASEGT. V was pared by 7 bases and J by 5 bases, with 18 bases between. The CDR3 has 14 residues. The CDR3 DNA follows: TGTGCCAGCACCCTAGTAGGGGGGAGCGACGAGCAGTACTTC. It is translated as CASTLVGGSDEQYF.

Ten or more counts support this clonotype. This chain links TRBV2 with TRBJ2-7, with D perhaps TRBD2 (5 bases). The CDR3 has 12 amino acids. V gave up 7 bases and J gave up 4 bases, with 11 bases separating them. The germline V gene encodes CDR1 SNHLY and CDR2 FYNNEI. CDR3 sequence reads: CASNPGSYEQYF. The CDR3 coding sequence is TGTGCCAGCAATCCTGGGAGTTACGAGCAGTACTTC.

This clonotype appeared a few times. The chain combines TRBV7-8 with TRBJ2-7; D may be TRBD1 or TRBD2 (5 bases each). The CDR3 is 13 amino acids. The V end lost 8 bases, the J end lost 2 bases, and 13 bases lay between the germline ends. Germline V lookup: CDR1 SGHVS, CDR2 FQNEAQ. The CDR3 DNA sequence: TGTGCCAGCTCAAGGGACGGTACCTACGAGCAGTACTTC. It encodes CASSRDGTYEQYF.

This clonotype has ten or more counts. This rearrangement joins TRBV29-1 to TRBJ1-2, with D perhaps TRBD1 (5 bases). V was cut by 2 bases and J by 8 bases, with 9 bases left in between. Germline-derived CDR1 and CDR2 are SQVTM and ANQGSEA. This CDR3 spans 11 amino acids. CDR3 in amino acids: CSVERQGGYTF. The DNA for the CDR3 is TGCAGCGTTGAAAGGCAGGGAGGCTACACCTTC.

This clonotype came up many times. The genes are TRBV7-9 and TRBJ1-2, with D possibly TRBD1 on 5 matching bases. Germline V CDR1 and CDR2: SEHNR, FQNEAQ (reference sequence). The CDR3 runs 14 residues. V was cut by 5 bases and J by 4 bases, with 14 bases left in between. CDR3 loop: CASSPDSSGYGYTF. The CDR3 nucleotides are TGTGCCAGCAGCCCCGACAGTTCGGGCTATGGCTACACCTTC.

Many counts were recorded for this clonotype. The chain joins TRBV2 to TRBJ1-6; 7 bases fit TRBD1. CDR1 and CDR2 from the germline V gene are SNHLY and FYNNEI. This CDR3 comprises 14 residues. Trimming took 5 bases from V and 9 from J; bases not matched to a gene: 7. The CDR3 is CASSRQGSSSPLHF. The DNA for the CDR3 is TGTGCCAGCAGTCGACAGGGTTCTAGTTCACCCCTCCACTTT.

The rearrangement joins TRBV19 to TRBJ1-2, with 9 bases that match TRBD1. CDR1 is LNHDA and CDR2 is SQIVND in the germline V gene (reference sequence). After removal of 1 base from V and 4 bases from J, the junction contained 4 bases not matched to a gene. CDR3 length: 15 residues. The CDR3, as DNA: TGTGCCAGTAGTATAGGTACAGGGGGCGTCTATGGCTACACCTTC. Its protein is CASSIGTGGVYGYTF.